This T cell receptor (beta chain) was recovered during a study of T-cell reconstitution after alpha-beta-depleted transplantation in children. Study-wide results and limits: As was reported, about two months after transplant, alpha-beta T cells came from several hundred expanded graft clones. By one year post-transplant, T-cell counts and diversity largely arose from T cells that were newly produced.

For this clonotype: Its specificity is not known.

Unique molecular identifiers were incorporated into the prepared TCRbeta library. Each CDR3 protein gets one entry after TCRdb re-called the PCR reads with MiXCR. The sample includes about a million distinct CDR3 sequences, under 30% seen only once; the top ten take approximately 30%. The source of this sequence is a boy younger than two who had a stem cell transplant for SCID, so the T cells may come from the graft donor. The sample was PBMCs, mostly from graft donor cells, taken 360 days after TCRalphabeta/CD19-depleted stem cell transplant.

The CDR3 DNA sequence: TGTGCCAGCAGTTTGAGGGGAGTGAAAGAGCAGTACTTC. Translating it yields CASSLRGVKEQYF. The J gene is TRBJ2-7, the V gene TRBV12-3 or TRBV12-4; the D gene could be TRBD1 or TRBD2 (5 bases each). With 3 bases removed from V and 7 bases from J, the gap between germline ends came to 13 bases. The CDR3 totals 13 residues.